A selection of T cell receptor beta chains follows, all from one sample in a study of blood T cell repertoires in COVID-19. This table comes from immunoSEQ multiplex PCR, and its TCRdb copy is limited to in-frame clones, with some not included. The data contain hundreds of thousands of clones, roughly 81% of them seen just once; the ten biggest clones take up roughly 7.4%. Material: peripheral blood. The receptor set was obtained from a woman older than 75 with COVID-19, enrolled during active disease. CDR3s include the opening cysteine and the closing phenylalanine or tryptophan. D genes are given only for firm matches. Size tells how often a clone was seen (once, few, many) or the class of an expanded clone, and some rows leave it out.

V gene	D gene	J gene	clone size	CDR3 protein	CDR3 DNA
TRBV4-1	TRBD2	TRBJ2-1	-	CASSQFREGGEQFF	TGCGCCAGCAGCCAATTCCGGGAGGGGGGTGAGCAGTTCTTC
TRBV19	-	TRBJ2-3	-	CASSIYRDTQYF	TGTGCCAGTAGTATCTACAGGGATACGCAGTATTTT
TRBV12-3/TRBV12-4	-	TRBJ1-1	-	CASRLTGNTEAFF	TGTGCCAGCAGGTTAACCGGGAACACTGAAGCTTTCTTT
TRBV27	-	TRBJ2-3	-	CASADLWIGATDTQYF	TGTGCCAGCGCCGATCTTTGGATCGGAGCCACAGATACGCAGTATTTT
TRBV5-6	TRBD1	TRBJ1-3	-	CASSWIQGIDSGNTIYF	TGTGCCAGCAGCTGGATACAGGGGATCGACTCTGGAAACACCATATATTTT
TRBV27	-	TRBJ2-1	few	CASSDKAGVVNEQFF	TGTGCCAGCAGTGACAAAGCAGGGGTGGTCAATGAGCAGTTCTTC
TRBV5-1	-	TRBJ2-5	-	CASSLNSRGGRETQYF	TGCGCCAGCAGCTTGAATTCAAGGGGCGGCAGGGAGACCCAGTACTTC
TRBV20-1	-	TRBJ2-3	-	CSASIGREGTDTQYF	TGCAGTGCTAGTATCGGCAGGGAGGGCACAGATACGCAGTATTTT
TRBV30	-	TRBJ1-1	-	CAWSNGGTEAFF	TGTGCCTGGAGTAACGGCGGGACTGAAGCTTTCTTT
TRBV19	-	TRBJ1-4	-	CASSIQGGEKLFF	TGTGCCAGTAGTATACAGGGTGGAGAAAAACTGTTTTTT
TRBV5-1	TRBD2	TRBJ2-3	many	CASSLAAGGIDTQYF	TGCGCCAGCAGCTTGGCGGCGGGAGGTATAGATACGCAGTATTTT
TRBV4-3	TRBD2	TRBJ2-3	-	CASSPFGAGVSDTQYF	TGCGCCAGCAGCCCCTTCGGGGCGGGAGTCTCCGATACGCAGTATTTT
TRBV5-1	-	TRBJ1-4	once	CASSLFGGANEKLFF	TGCGCCAGCAGCTTGTTCGGGGGAGCTAATGAAAAACTGTTTTTT
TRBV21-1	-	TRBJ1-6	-	CAAQPGQFSRGSYNSPLHF	TGTGCCGCCCAACCGGGACAGTTCTCACGGGGCTCCTATAATTCACCCCTCCACTTT
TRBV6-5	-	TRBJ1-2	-	CASSYVQGGVYGYTF	TGTGCCAGCAGTTACGTGCAGGGAGGGGTATATGGCTACACCTTC
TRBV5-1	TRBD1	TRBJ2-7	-	CASSLAGTAYEQYF	TGCGCCAGCAGCTTGGCCGGGACAGCCTACGAGCAGTACTTC
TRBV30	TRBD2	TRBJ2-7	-	CAWTRGGASKEQYF	TGTGCCTGGACCCGGGGGGGTGCCTCGAAGGAGCAGTACTTC
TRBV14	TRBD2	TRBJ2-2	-	CASSQLAGVATGELFF	TGTGCCAGCAGCCAGCTAGCGGGAGTGGCGACCGGGGAGCTGTTTTTT
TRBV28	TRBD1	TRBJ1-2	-	CASSFPSGTGKYGYTF	TGTGCCAGCAGTTTCCCATCCGGGACAGGGAAGTATGGCTACACCTTC
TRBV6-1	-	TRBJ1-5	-	CASSEAGSLGKQPQHF	TGTGCCAGCAGTGAAGCAGGGAGCCTTGGGAAACAGCCCCAGCATTTT
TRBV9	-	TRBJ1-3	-	CASSPGQLLNSGNTIYF	TGTGCCAGCAGCCCTGGACAGTTGCTTAACTCTGGAAACACCATATATTTT
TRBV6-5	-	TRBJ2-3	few	CASKPSAADTQYF	TGTGCCAGCAAGCCTAGTGCCGCAGATACGCAGTATTTT
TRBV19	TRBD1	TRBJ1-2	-	CASSIEGAHYGYTF	TGTGCCAGTAGTATCGAGGGGGCGCATTATGGCTACACCTTC
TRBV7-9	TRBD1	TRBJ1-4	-	CASSPQPGQGHEKLFF	TGTGCCAGCAGCCCGCAACCGGGACAGGGTCATGAAAAACTGTTTTTT
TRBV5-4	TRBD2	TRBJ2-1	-	CASSLARGINNEQFF	TGTGCCAGCAGCCTGGCGCGGGGGATCAACAATGAGCAGTTCTTC
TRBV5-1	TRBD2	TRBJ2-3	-	CASSRGLAGLDTQYF	TGCGCCAGCAGCCGGGGACTAGCGGGATTGGATACGCAGTATTTT
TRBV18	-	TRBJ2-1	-	CASSPDFSGYNEQFF	TGTGCCAGCTCACCCGACTTTTCTGGCTACAATGAGCAGTTCTTC
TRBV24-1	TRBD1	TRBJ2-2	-	CATSDHPGQAGGGELFF	TGTGCCACCAGTGACCATCCCGGACAGGCTGGAGGCGGGGAGCTGTTTTTT
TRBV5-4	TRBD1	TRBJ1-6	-	CASSLGTGAPYNSPLHF	TGTGCCAGCAGCCTAGGGACAGGGGCGCCTTATAATTCACCCCTCCACTTT
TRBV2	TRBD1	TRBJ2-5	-	CASSEAGTGKETQYF	TGTGCCAGCAGTGAAGCGGGGACAGGGAAAGAGACCCAGTACTTC
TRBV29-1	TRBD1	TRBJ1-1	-	CSVARQGAMNTEAFF	TGCAGCGTCGCTCGACAGGGGGCCATGAACACTGAAGCTTTCTTT
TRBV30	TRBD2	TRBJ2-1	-	CAWSLSGPNEQFF	TGTGCCTGGAGCCTTAGCGGGCCTAATGAGCAGTTCTTC
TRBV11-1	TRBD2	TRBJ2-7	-	CASSLGGSSYEQYF	TGTGCCAGCAGCTTAGGCGGGAGCTCCTACGAGCAGTACTTC
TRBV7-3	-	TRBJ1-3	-	CASSPGTGNTIYF	TGTGCCAGCAGCCCCGGGACAGGAAACACCATATATTTT
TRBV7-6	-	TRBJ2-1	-	CASSLVGGPYNEQFF	TGTGCCAGCAGCTTAGTAGGGGGACCGTACAATGAGCAGTTCTTC
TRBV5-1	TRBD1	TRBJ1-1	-	CASSLRTGQAVNTEAFF	TGCGCCAGCAGTTTAAGGACGGGACAGGCCGTGAACACTGAAGCTTTCTTT
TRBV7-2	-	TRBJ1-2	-	CASSLGGGGYGYTF	TGTGCCAGCAGCTTAGGGGGCGGGGGTTATGGCTACACCTTC
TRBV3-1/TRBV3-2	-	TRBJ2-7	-	CASSLSGRYEQYF	TGTGCCAGCAGCCTCAGCGGCAGATACGAGCAGTACTTC
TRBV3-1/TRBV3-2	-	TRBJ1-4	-	CASSHAGESYEKLFF	TGTGCCAGCAGCCACGCCGGGGAGAGTTATGAAAAACTGTTTTTT
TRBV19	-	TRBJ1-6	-	CASRRSDGGRAPLHF	TGTGCCAGTCGGAGGAGTGACGGGGGACGGGCACCCCTCCACTTT
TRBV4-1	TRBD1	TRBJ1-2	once	CASSSPGQGLQNYGYTF	TGCGCCAGCAGCTCCCCGGGACAGGGGCTTCAGAACTATGGCTACACCTTC
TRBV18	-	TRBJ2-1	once	CASSPAGLPYNEQFF	TGTGCCAGCTCACCCGCAGGGCTTCCGTACAATGAGCAGTTCTTC